The clone carrying this TCR beta chain was observed once. Its specificity is unknown. Assay: immunoSEQ multiplex PCR; the TCRdb copy retains only in-frame clones and omits some. This table has 65,000 to 100,000 clones, about nine tenths appearing once. This sample is part of a study of graft-versus-host responses after intestinal transplantation. Study in general: Grafts were multivisceral, liver-intestinal, or isolated intestinal.

Trimming removed 3 bases from V and 5 bases from J, with 20 bases in between. This CDR3 region has 16 residues. Germline assignment: CDR1 SGHDT and CDR2 YYEEEE. Findings of the study overall: The authors found GvH clones in recipient marrow, some appearing first in ileum or blood.

The rearrangement joins TRBV5-6 to TRBJ1-2; D is possibly TRBD1 (6 bases). The sample consisted of unstimulated CD8+ T cells sorted from spleen or lymph node cells, taken before transplant. The receptor comes from a human donor who was the organ donor for an intestinal transplant. The CDR3 reads CASSSTGTPEVYGYTF. The CDR3 DNA sequence: TGTGCCAGCAGCTCGACCGGGACACCAGAAGTGTATGGCTACACCTTC.